Shown below are 14 T cell receptor beta chains from a single sample sequenced in a study of response to subunit inactivated influenza vaccine. Via MiXCR, TCRdb re-called the RT-PCR reads, giving one row per CDR3 protein. The profile shows hundreds of thousands of distinct CDR3 sequences, less than 25% of them singletons. Sequencing used PBMCs from blood, obtained about 20 months after vaccination. These receptors originate from a man aged 45-69 years who received an inactivated influenza vaccine.

This chain joins TRBV4-1 and TRBJ1-2; D remains unclear. Trimming took 1 base from V and 5 from J, leaving 14 bases between them. This CDR3 region has 15 residues. Germline loops: CDR1 MGHRA, CDR2 YSYEKL. The CDR3 is CASSQGGQAKYGYTF. The CDR3 DNA is TGCGCCAGCAGCCAAGGTGGTCAGGCGAAGTATGGCTACACCTTC.

The chain couples TRBV12-3 or TRBV12-4 to TRBJ2-7; 10 nucleotides agree with TRBD2. After removal of 6 bases from V and 2 bases from J, the junction contained 7 bases not matched to a gene. The CDR3 length is 15 residues. CDR3 region: CASRPQRGGPYEQYF. The CDR3 bases are TGTGCCAGCAGACCTCAGCGGGGGGGCCCCTACGAGCAGTACTTC.

This clonotype was seen more than once but under ten times. The DNA for the CDR3 is TGTGCCAGCAGCTTAGGGCTGTCGGGGGAGCTGTTTTTT. Protein sequence: CASSLGLSGELFF. The chain recombines TRBV7-2 with TRBJ2-2, with D unclear. Germline V gives CDR1 SGHTA, CDR2 FQGNSA. The CDR3 length is 13 residues. Trimming stripped 1 base from V and 8 bases from J, with 8 bases between.

The chain links TRBV6-2 or TRBV6-3 to TRBJ2-7; 11 positions match TRBD2. Losses at the gene ends were 6 bases for V and 6 bases for J; bases not matched to a gene: 10. The CDR3 runs to 15 residues. The germline V gene has CDR1 MNHEY and CDR2 SVGEGT. CDR3 residues: CASRPTSGRWGEQYF. CDR3 bases: TGTGCCAGCAGACCCACTAGCGGGAGATGGGGCGAGCAGTACTTC.

The gene calls are TRBV7-2 and TRBJ1-2; D gene uncertain. The CDR3 totals 14 residues. V lost 1 base and J 4 bases, leaving 10 bases between the germline ends. CDR1 is SGHTA, CDR2 FQGNSA, per germline. CDR3 loop: CASSLGAGSYGYTF. DNA of the CDR3: TGTGCCAGCAGCTTAGGGGCGGGGAGCTATGGCTACACCTTC.

This clonotype was counted between two and nine times. The chain has TRBV27 and TRBJ2-3; 13 bases fit TRBD2. Germline V gene data show CDR1 as MNHEY and CDR2 as SMNVEV (reference sequence). Trimming took 3 bases from V and 4 from J; bases not matched to a gene: 7. The length of the CDR3 is 17 residues. CDR3 in amino acids: CASSFSGTSGTADTQYF. The CDR3, as DNA: TGTGCCAGCAGTTTTTCCGGGACTAGCGGGACCGCAGATACGCAGTATTTT.

This clonotype was counted between two and nine times. V and J are TRBV7-9 and TRBJ2-5, with TRBD1 identical over 8 bases. V dropped 3 bases and J dropped 1; count of bases not matched to a gene: 7. The CDR3 length is 16 residues. Germline CDR1 and CDR2: SEHNR and FQNEAQ (reference sequence). CDR3: CASSFIGDRGQETQYF. In DNA, the CDR3 is TGTGCCAGCAGCTTTATCGGAGACAGGGGCCAAGAGACCCAGTACTTC. Based on the CDR3 plus reference TRBV7-9 and TRBJ2-5, the full variable domain is DTGVSQNPRHKITKRGQNVTFRCDPISEHNRLYWYRQTLGQGPEFLTYFQNEAQLEKSRLLSDRFSAERPKGSFSTLEIQRTEQGDSAMYLCASSFIGDRGQETQYFGPGTRLLVL.

Concerning this clonotype: Since a much larger clone is just one base distant, this may be a read error. The chain recombines TRBV12-3 or TRBV12-4 with TRBJ1-1, with unresolved D. The length of the CDR3 is 13 residues. The CDR3 here is CASSTTENIEAFF. In nucleotides, the CDR3 is TGTGCCAGCAGCACTACAGAGAACATTGAAGCTTTCTTT.

In this sample, this clonotype turned up many times. CDR3 coding DNA: TGTGCCAGCAGTAATGAGCGGGACAGGGTCCCTGAAGCTTTCTTT. This sequence encodes CASSNERDRVPEAFF. This chain links TRBV6-2 or TRBV6-3 with TRBJ1-1, with 9 bases identical to TRBD1. Germline CDR1 MNHEY, CDR2 SVGEGT. The CDR3 extends over 15 amino acids. V shed 5 bases and J 6 bases; nucleotides not matched to a gene: 10.

This clonotype was seen at least ten times. The chain links TRBV4-3 to TRBJ2-1; TRBD2 might be the D (5 bases). This CDR3 is built from 14 residues. V lost 0 bases and J 12 bases, leaving 15 bases between the germline ends. Germline CDR1 LGHNA, CDR2 YSLEER. The CDR3: CASSQDSGVPGQFF. The CDR3 DNA sequence: TGCGCCAGCAGCCAAGACTCCGGGGTCCCGGGGCAGTTCTTC.

The gene calls are TRBV2 and TRBJ1-2, with TRBD1 as a possible D gene (6 bases). The CDR3 contains 15 residues. CDR1 and CDR2 (germline): SNHLY, FYNNEI. Trimming took off 4 bases at V and 4 bases at J, with 16 bases between the two ends. The CDR3 DNA sequence: TGTGCCAGCAGTGGACAGGTGAAATACGGCTATGGCTACACCTTC. Its protein is CASSGQVKYGYGYTF.

The rearrangement links TRBV5-1 to TRBJ1-4; D is unresolved. Trimming removed 3 bases at V and 5 bases at J, with 14 bases between. CDR1 and CDR2 from the germline V gene are SGHRS and YFSETQ. The CDR3 spans 15 residues. This CDR3 reads CASSYDTPRNEKLFF. DNA of the CDR3: TGCGCCAGCAGCTACGACACACCACGGAATGAAAAACTGTTTTTT.

This clonotype was recorded a few times. CDR3 DNA: TGTGCCAGCAGCCAGATGAGCTACGAGCAGTACTTC. Protein product: CASSQMSYEQYF. This chain uses TRBV3-1 with TRBJ2-7, with D hard to call. CDR1 is LGHDT, CDR2 YNNKEL, per germline (reference sequence). Trimming took 3 bases from V and 3 from J, leaving 6 bases between them. CDR3 length equals 12 residues.

This clonotype has only a few counts. The rearrangement links TRBV12-3 or TRBV12-4 to TRBJ1-2; no reliable D call. V dropped 5 bases and J dropped 6 bases, with 7 bases sitting between them. The CDR3 runs to 11 residues. CDR3 protein: CASSLSHGYTF. In DNA, the CDR3 is TGTGCCAGCAGTCTTTCTCATGGCTACACCTTC.